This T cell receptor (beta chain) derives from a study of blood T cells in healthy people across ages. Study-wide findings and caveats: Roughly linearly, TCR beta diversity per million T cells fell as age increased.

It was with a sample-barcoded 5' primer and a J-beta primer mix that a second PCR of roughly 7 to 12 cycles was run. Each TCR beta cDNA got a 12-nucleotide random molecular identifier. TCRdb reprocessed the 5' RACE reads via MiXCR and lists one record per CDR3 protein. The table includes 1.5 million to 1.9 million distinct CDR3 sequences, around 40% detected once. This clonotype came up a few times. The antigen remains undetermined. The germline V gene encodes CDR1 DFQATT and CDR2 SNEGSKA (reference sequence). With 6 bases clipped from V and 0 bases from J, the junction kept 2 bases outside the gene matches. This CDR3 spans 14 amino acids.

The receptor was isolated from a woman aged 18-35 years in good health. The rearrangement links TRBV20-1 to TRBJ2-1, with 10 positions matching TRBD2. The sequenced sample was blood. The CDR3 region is CSAQREGSYNEQFF. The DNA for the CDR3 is TGCAGTGCGCAGCGGGAGGGCTCCTACAATGAGCAGTTCTTC.